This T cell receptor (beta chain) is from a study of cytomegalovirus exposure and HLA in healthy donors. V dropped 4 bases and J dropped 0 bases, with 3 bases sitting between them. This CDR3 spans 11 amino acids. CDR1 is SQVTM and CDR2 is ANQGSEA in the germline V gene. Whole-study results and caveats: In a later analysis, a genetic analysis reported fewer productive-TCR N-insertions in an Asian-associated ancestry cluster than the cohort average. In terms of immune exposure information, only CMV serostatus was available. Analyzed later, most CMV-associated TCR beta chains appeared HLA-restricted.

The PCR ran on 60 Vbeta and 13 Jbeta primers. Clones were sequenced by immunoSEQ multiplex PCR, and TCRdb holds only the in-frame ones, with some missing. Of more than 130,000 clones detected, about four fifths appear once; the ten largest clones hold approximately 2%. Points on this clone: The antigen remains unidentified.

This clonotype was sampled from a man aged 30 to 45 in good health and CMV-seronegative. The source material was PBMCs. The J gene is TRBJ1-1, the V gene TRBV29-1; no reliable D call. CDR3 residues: CSVAVNTEAFF. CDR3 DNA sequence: TGCAGCGTTGCCGTGAACACTGAAGCTTTCTTT.